What follows are 13 T cell receptor beta chains derived from one specimen sequenced in a study of T cells after yellow fever vaccination. One entry per CDR3 protein results from TCRdb running MiXCR on the 5' RACE reads. The sample contains under 550,000 distinct CDR3 sequences, roughly 22% of which appear only once. Here the sequenced sample was PBMCs, taken approximately 20 days after the first yellow fever vaccination. The receptors shown here come from a man younger than 35 who received the YFV17D yellow fever vaccine.

The rearrangement joins TRBV6-4 to TRBJ2-1, with a possible D match to TRBD1 (5 bases). The germline V and J ends were trimmed by 3 bases and 9 bases, with 18 bases remaining between them. Germline values: CDR1 MRHNA, CDR2 SNTAGT. This CDR3 region has 15 residues. The CDR3 DNA reads as TGTGCCAGCAGTGAATTTCAGGCCAATAGGGGTGAGCAGTTCTTC. This translates into CASSEFQANRGEQFF.

This clonotype was observed a few times. The J gene is TRBJ1-1, the V gene TRBV5-1; D gene unclear. In germline, CDR1 is SGHRS, CDR2 YFSETQ. Deletions cut 4 bases from V and 5 bases from J, with 9 bases between. The CDR3 extends over 12 amino acids. Here the CDR3 DNA reads TGCGCCAGCAGCCCCGGGCATACTGAAGCTTTCTTT. This gives the protein CASSPGHTEAFF.

The chain joins TRBV4-3 to TRBJ2-3; the D is unclear. The ends were cut back, 0 bases at V and 2 bases at J, with 6 bases in the middle. Germline V gene data show CDR1 as LGHNA and CDR2 as YSLEER. This CDR3 comprises 14 residues. CDR3 residues: CASSQEIYTDTQYF. The CDR3 DNA follows: TGCGCCAGCAGCCAAGAGATCTACACAGATACGCAGTATTTT.

The genes are TRBV5-6 and TRBJ2-6; tentative D call: TRBD1 (6 bases). Germline assignment: CDR1 SGHDT and CDR2 YYEEEE. V was pared by 0 bases and J by 2 bases, with 6 bases between. The CDR3 is 15 residues long. The CDR3, as DNA: TGTGCCAGCAGCTTGGAGGGGGCTGGGGCCAACGTCCTGACTTTC. Its translation: CASSLEGAGANVLTF.

This clonotype was seen only a few times. The DNA for the CDR3 is TGTGCCAGCAGCCAACCATTAGCGGGAGTCAAGTACTTC. This gives the protein CASSQPLAGVKYF. This rearrangement joins TRBV5-4 to TRBJ2-5, with 9 nucleotides matching TRBD2. V was clipped by 4 bases and J by 12 bases; unmatched bases: 10. Germline V CDR1 and CDR2: SGHNT, YYREEE (reference sequence). This CDR3 spans 13 amino acids. Full variable domain (rest looked up from reference TRBV5-4 and TRBJ2-5): ETGVTQSPTHLIKTRGQQVTLRCSSQSGHNTVSWYQQALGQGPQFIFQYYREEENGRGNFPPRFSGLQFPNYSSELNVNALELDDSALYLCASSQPLAGVKYFGPGTRLLVL.

This rearrangement joins TRBV24-1 to TRBJ1-5; 7 positions agree with TRBD1. J gave up 7 bases and V 3 bases, and 8 bases lay outside the gene matches. Looked up from germline, CDR1 is KGHDR and CDR2 is SFDVKD. The CDR3 runs to 15 residues. In DNA, the CDR3 is TGTGCCACCAGTGATAACGACAGGGCCGGACAGCCCCAGCATTTT. Encoded protein: CATSDNDRAGQPQHF.

This chain connects TRBV20-1 to TRBJ2-7, with 8 bases lining up with TRBD2. The CDR3 loop spans 13 amino acids. The germline V gene encodes CDR1 DFQATT and CDR2 SNEGSKA (reference sequence). V was pared by 6 bases and J by 5 bases, with 9 bases of the junction left unmatched. The CDR3: CSAKGLERDEQYV. The CDR3 region has the DNA TGCAGTGCCAAGGGACTAGAAAGGGACGAGCAGTACGTC.

The genes are TRBV12-3 or TRBV12-4 and TRBJ1-1, with TRBD1 matching over 7 bases. The CDR3 is 14 amino acids. V trimming: 5 bases; J trimming: 1 base; junction bases outside the gene matches: 4. The DNA of the CDR3 is TGTGCCAGCAGTCCCGACAGGGCGAACACTGAAGCTTTCTTT. Its protein is CASSPDRANTEAFF.

This clonotype was detected ten times or more. The V and J genes are TRBV4-1 and TRBJ2-1; D assignment may be TRBD1 or TRBD2 (6 bases each). Trimming pared 1 base from V and 7 bases from J, leaving 26 bases between. Looked up from germline, CDR1 is MGHRA and CDR2 is YSYEKL. The CDR3 extends over 19 amino acids. As DNA, the CDR3 is TGCGCCAGCAGCCAAGGAGGGGGTTACTCAGGCCTAGCGTTAAATGAGCAGTTCTTC. Its protein is CASSQGGGYSGLALNEQFF.

The rearrangement uses TRBV4-1 and TRBJ2-3; 7 nucleotides line up with TRBD1. The germline CDR1 and CDR2 sequences are MGHRA and YSYEKL. This CDR3 has 20 amino acids. J was trimmed by 0 bases and V by 0 bases; bases with no gene match: 15. The CDR3 region is CASSQDSGGRDRLSTDTQYF. CDR3 nucleotide sequence: TGCGCCAGCAGCCAAGATAGTGGGGGTAGGGACAGACTTAGCACAGATACGCAGTATTTT.

The gene calls are TRBV6-5 and TRBJ1-1; D remains unclear. CDR1 is MNHEY and CDR2 is SVGAGI in the germline V gene. Trimming shortened V by 4 bases and J by 1 base, and 10 bases separated the two germline ends. CDR3 length: 14 amino acids. The CDR3 DNA follows: TGTGCCAGCAGTTCCCCGGCGGCGAACACTGAAGCTTTCTTT. Residues: CASSSPAANTEAFF.

The rearrangement uses TRBV5-1 and TRBJ1-1; no clear D gene. V was shortened by 0 bases and J by 3 bases, with 12 bases between the two germline ends. The CDR3 has 15 amino acids. The germline CDR1 and CDR2 sequences are SGHRS and YFSETQ. CDR3 amino acids: CASSLDGSEYTEAFF. DNA for the CDR3: TGCGCCAGCAGCTTGGATGGCTCGGAGTACACTGAAGCTTTCTTT. Complete variable domain (other parts from reference TRBV5-1 and TRBJ1-1): KAGVTQTPRYLIKTRGQQVTLSCSPISGHRSVSWYQQTPGQGLQFLFEYFSETQRNKGNFPGRFSGRQFSNSRSEMNVSTLELGDSALYLCASSLDGSEYTEAFFGQGTRLTVV.

In its sample, this clonotype was seen a few times. For the CDR3, the DNA is TGTGCCAGCAGCGTAGAAGCAAGCTATCAGCCCCAGCATTTT. Protein product: CASSVEASYQPQHF. This chain links TRBV9 with TRBJ1-5, with unresolved D. The CDR3 consists of 14 residues. Germline values: CDR1 SGDLS, CDR2 YYNGEE. V gave up 0 bases and J gave up 5 bases, with 9 bases separating them.